These T cell receptor beta chains were read from a single sample in a study of identical twins. TCRdb independently ran MiXCR on the 5' RACE reads; one entry per CDR3 protein. The data hold about 330,000 distinct CDR3 sequences, with approximately 13% observed a single time. The same sample was also used in a study of yellow fever vaccine responses in identical twins.

Source material: CD8+ T cells sorted from blood. The receptors come from a woman under 30 in good health. CDR3s include the opening cysteine and the closing phenylalanine or tryptophan. A D gene is named only where the DNA matches it firmly. Clone size is shown for a subset of rows, as once, few, many or a class of expanded clone.

CASSDQKGGKVTEAFF,TGTGCCAGCAGTGATCAAAAAGGGGGCAAGGTGACTGAAGCTTTCTTT,16,TRBD1,TRBV6-4,TRBJ1-1,few
CASSLHVNREAFF,TGTGCCAGCAGCTTACATGTAAATCGTGAAGCTTTCTTT,13,NA,TRBV7-6,TRBJ1-1,NA
CATSDSNRTSHF,TGTGCCACCAGTGATTCAAATAGGACCTCCCATTTT,12,NA,TRBV24-1,TRBJ2-3,few
CASSPRGHTYNSPLHF,TGTGCCAGCAGCCCTCGGGGGCACACCTATAATTCACCCCTCCACTTT,16,NA,TRBV11-2,TRBJ1-6,few
CASSQDLDRLYGYTF,TGTGCCAGCAGCCAAGATCTCGACAGACTCTATGGCTACACCTTC,15,NA,TRBV3-1,TRBJ1-2,NA
CASSYGVEGLLLDTQYF,TGTGCCAGCAGTTATGGAGTGGAGGGGCTTTTGTTGGATACGCAGTATTTT,17,NA,TRBV3-1,TRBJ2-3,few
CASSHGGGTEAFF,TGTGCCAGCAGCCATGGGGGGGGCACTGAAGCTTTCTTT,13,NA,TRBV4-2,TRBJ1-1,many
CASSLAPGSSNQPQHF,TGCGCCAGCAGCTTGGCGCCGGGATCCAGCAATCAGCCCCAGCATTTT,16,NA,TRBV5-1,TRBJ1-5,few
CASSTTQALGYEQYF,TGTGCCAGCAGCACCACACAAGCCCTAGGGTACGAGCAGTACTTC,15,NA,TRBV13,TRBJ2-7,few
CASRGGQETQYF,TGTGCCAGTAGGGGTGGGCAAGAGACCCAGTACTTC,12,NA,TRBV2,TRBJ2-5,few
CASSRGGAYEQYF,TGTGCCAGCAGCCGGGGCGGAGCCTACGAGCAGTACTTC,13,NA,TRBV27,TRBJ2-7,NA
CAIGRTGPNTEAFF,TGTGCCATCGGGCGGACAGGGCCGAACACTGAAGCTTTCTTT,14,TRBD1,TRBV10-3,TRBJ1-1,few
CASTLAVSGDTQYF,TGCGCCAGCACCCTAGCGGTTTCGGGAGATACGCAGTATTTT,14,TRBD2,TRBV4-1,TRBJ2-3,few
CATSRVFAGELFF,TGTGCCACCAGCAGAGTTTTCGCCGGGGAGCTGTTTTTT,13,NA,TRBV15,TRBJ2-2,NA
CASSVDGVQETQYF,TGTGCCAGCAGCGTAGATGGGGTCCAAGAGACCCAGTACTTC,14,NA,TRBV9,TRBJ2-5,few
CASSLLTSGGYNEQFF,TGTGCCAGCAGTTTATTGACTAGCGGGGGGTACAATGAGCAGTTCTTC,16,TRBD2,TRBV27,TRBJ2-1,many
CSAHEPSTLDTQYF,TGCAGTGCTCACGAACCCAGCACTTTAGATACGCAGTATTTT,14,NA,TRBV20-1,TRBJ2-3,few
CASSQGYGDGYTF,TGCGCCAGCAGCCAAGGCTACGGGGATGGCTACACCTTC,13,NA,TRBV4-1,TRBJ1-2,NA
CASSTAGGNNSPLHF,TGTGCCAGCAGTACGGCGGGGGGGAATAATTCACCCCTCCACTTT,15,NA,TRBV12-3/TRBV12-4,TRBJ1-6,NA
CSASPGVNQPQHF,TGCAGTGCTAGCCCCGGGGTCAATCAGCCCCAGCATTTT,13,NA,TRBV20-1,TRBJ1-5,NA
CASSQERGGGVQETQYF,TGCGCCAGCAGCCAGGAAAGGGGCGGGGGTGTTCAGGAGACCCAGTACTTC,17,TRBD2,TRBV4-1,TRBJ2-5,few
CAIGISHTGELFF,TGTGCCATCGGGATCAGCCACACCGGGGAGCTGTTTTTT,13,NA,TRBV28,TRBJ2-2,few
CASSLVGLADEQYF,TGTGCCAGCAGCTTAGTAGGACTAGCGGACGAGCAGTACTTC,14,TRBD2,TRBV11-2,TRBJ2-7,few
CATRTGRESPTEQFF,TGTGCCACCCGGACGGGGCGGGAGTCTCCGACTGAGCAGTTCTTC,15,TRBD2,TRBV28,TRBJ2-1,NA
CASSEIPGAPVHTDTQYF,TGTGCCAGCAGTGAAATTCCAGGGGCGCCGGTTCACACAGATACGCAGTATTTT,18,NA,TRBV2,TRBJ2-3,few
CASSSPVGAKNIQYF,TGTGCCAGCAGCTCCCCCGTGGGAGCCAAAAACATTCAGTACTTC,15,NA,TRBV7-9,TRBJ2-4,NA
CAISESAGTGKGGYTF,TGTGCCATCAGTGAGTCCGCCGGGACAGGGAAGGGAGGCTACACCTTC,16,TRBD1,TRBV10-3,TRBJ1-2,many
CASSFEGGVVNYGYTF,TGTGCCAGCAGTTTCGAAGGAGGGGTGGTTAACTATGGCTACACCTTC,16,NA,TRBV12-3/TRBV12-4,TRBJ1-2,NA
CASSQDPAGVSEQYF,TGCGCCAGCAGCCAAGATCCAGCGGGAGTTTCCGAGCAGTACTTC,15,TRBD2,TRBV4-1,TRBJ2-7,NA
CATSRGDGLSNQPQHF,TGTGCCACCAGCAGAGGGGACGGTCTTAGCAATCAGCCCCAGCATTTT,16,NA,TRBV15,TRBJ1-5,few
CASSRDRGHTGELFF,TGTGCCAGCAGTAGGGACAGGGGTCACACCGGGGAGCTGTTTTTT,15,TRBD1,TRBV12-3/TRBV12-4,TRBJ2-2,few
CASTLGQGRNTIYF,TGTGCCAGCACCCTGGGACAGGGTCGAAACACCATATATTTT,14,TRBD1,TRBV12-3/TRBV12-4,TRBJ1-3,NA
CASSPSGLGAETQYF,TGTGCCAGCAGTCCGAGTGGACTAGGTGCAGAGACCCAGTACTTC,15,TRBD2,TRBV12-3/TRBV12-4,TRBJ2-5,few
CASGFGTGVTEAFF,TGTGCTAGTGGTTTCGGGACAGGGGTCACTGAAGCTTTCTTT,14,TRBD1,TRBV12-5,TRBJ1-1,NA
CATSSIDTYSYEQYF,TGTGCCACCAGCTCTATCGACACCTACTCCTACGAGCAGTACTTC,15,NA,TRBV15,TRBJ2-7,NA
CASSLPPLGTSGNEQFF,TGTGCCAGCAGCTTACCGCCACTTGGGACTAGCGGCAATGAGCAGTTCTTC,17,TRBD2,TRBV7-6,TRBJ2-1,NA
CASSFNRYEQYF,TGTGCCAGCAGTTTCAACAGGTACGAGCAGTACTTC,12,NA,TRBV12-3/TRBV12-4,TRBJ2-7,many
CASSQYPGEGYTDTQYF,TGCGCCAGCAGCCAATATCCGGGAGAGGGGTACACAGATACGCAGTATTTT,17,NA,TRBV4-1,TRBJ2-3,many
CASSTLTGSSSNQPQHF,TGTGCCAGCAGTACACTTACAGGGAGTTCTAGCAATCAGCCCCAGCATTTT,17,NA,TRBV28,TRBJ1-5,few
CASSISGGLSDTQYF,TGTGCCAGCAGTATTAGCGGGGGGCTCTCTGATACGCAGTATTTT,15,TRBD2,TRBV12-3/TRBV12-4,TRBJ2-3,NA
CASSLLSHYEQYF,TGTGCCAGCAGCTTGTTATCCCACTACGAGCAGTACTTC,13,NA,TRBV5-6,TRBJ2-7,few
CATSTSQGSYEQYF,TGTGCCACCAGCACATCACAGGGGTCCTACGAGCAGTACTTC,14,TRBD1,TRBV15,TRBJ2-7,few
CASSLLGQGDPQETQYF,TGTGCCAGCAGCTTATTGGGACAGGGAGACCCCCAAGAGACCCAGTACTTC,17,TRBD1,TRBV7-9,TRBJ2-5,many
CASAGIGQGEYYGYTF,TGTGCCAGCGCCGGAATCGGACAGGGGGAGTACTATGGCTACACCTTC,16,TRBD1,TRBV6-2/TRBV6-3,TRBJ1-2,NA
CASSLMVSAGTSGRNSYEQYF,TGTGCCAGCAGTTTAATGGTATCGGCAGGGACTAGCGGGAGGAACTCCTACGAGCAGTACTTC,21,TRBD2,TRBV28,TRBJ2-7,NA
CASSRGSAWNEQFF,TGTGCCAGCAGCCGTGGGTCTGCGTGGAATGAGCAGTTCTTC,14,NA,TRBV13,TRBJ2-1,NA
CASSLTGVRQPQHF,TGCGCCAGCAGCCTGACAGGGGTTAGGCAGCCCCAGCATTTT,14,TRBD1,TRBV5-1,TRBJ1-5,NA
CASSLGTTSGETQYF,TGCGCCAGCAGCTTGGGCACTACTAGCGGTGAGACCCAGTACTTC,15,TRBD2,TRBV5-1,TRBJ2-5,NA
CASSLGPGAGGQETQYF,TGTGCCAGCAGTCTAGGGCCGGGGGCCGGGGGACAAGAGACCCAGTACTTC,17,NA,TRBV11-2,TRBJ2-5,few
CASSQDIRGNQPQHF,TGCGCCAGCAGCCAAGATATTAGAGGGAATCAGCCCCAGCATTTT,15,NA,TRBV4-1,TRBJ1-5,NA
CASSVGGGEQYF,TGTGCCAGCAGCGTAGGGGGCGGCGAGCAGTACTTC,12,NA,TRBV9,TRBJ2-7,many
CASTPPYRARELFF,TGTGCCAGCACCCCTCCCTATCGCGCCCGGGAGCTGTTTTTT,14,NA,TRBV11-2,TRBJ2-2,few
CASTIDRYEQFF,TGCGCCAGCACCATAGACAGGTATGAGCAGTTCTTC,12,NA,TRBV10-2,TRBJ2-1,few